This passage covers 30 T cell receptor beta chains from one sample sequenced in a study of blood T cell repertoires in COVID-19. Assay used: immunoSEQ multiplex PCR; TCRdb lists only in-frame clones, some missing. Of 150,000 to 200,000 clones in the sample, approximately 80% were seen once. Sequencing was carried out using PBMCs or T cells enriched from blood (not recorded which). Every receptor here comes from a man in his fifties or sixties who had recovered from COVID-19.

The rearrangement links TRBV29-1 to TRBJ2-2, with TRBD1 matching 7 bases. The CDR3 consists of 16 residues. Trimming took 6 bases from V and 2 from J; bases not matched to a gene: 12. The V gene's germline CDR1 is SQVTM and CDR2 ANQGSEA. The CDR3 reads CSVRVPGTANTGELFF. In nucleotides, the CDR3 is TGCAGCGTACGAGTCCCCGGGACAGCAAACACCGGGGAGCTGTTTTTT.

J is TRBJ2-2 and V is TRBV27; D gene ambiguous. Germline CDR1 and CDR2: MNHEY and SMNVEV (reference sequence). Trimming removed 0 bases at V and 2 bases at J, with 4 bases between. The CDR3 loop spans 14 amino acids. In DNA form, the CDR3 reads TGTGCCAGCAGTTTATCGGCAAACACCGGGGAGCTGTTTTTT. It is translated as CASSLSANTGELFF.

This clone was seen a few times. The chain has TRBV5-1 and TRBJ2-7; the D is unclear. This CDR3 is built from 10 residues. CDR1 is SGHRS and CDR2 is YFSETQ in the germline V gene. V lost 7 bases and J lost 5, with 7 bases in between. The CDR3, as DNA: TGCGCCAGCGTCGTCCACGAGCAGTACTTC. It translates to CASVVHEQYF.

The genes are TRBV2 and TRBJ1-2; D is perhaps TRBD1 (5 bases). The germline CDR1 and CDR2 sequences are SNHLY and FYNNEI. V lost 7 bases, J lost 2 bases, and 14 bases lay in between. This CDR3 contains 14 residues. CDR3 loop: CASITGGSNYGYTF. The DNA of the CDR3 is TGTGCCAGCATAACCGGGGGGAGCAACTATGGCTACACCTTC.

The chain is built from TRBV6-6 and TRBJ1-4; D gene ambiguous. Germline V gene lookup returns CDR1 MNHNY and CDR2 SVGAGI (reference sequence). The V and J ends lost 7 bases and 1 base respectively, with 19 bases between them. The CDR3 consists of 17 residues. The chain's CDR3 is CASTRRVFPETNEKLFF. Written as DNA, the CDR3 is TGTGCCAGCACTCGACGGGTCTTCCCTGAAACTAATGAAAAACTGTTTTTT.

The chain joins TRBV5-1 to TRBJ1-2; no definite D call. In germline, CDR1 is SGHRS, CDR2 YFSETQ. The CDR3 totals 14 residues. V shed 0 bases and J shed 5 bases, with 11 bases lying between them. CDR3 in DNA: TGCGCCAGCAGCTTGGTTGAGAGCGTATATGGCTACACCTTC. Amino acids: CASSLVESVYGYTF.

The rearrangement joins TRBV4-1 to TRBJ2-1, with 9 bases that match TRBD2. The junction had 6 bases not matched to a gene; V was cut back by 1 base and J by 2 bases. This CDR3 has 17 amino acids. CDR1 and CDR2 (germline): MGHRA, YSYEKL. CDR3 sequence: CASSQVSGSPTYNEQFF. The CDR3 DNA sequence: TGCGCCAGCAGCCAAGTTAGCGGGAGTCCCACCTACAATGAGCAGTTCTTC.

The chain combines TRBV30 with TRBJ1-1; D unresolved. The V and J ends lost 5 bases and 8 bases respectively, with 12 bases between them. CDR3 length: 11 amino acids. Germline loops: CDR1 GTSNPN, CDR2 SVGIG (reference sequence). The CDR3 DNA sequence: TGTGCCTGGGGGAGGTGGGAGGAAGCTTTCTTT. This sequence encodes CAWGRWEEAFF.

CDR3 loop: CATSRETGAGELFF. CDR3 nucleotide sequence: TGTGCCACCAGCAGAGAGACAGGGGCCGGGGAGCTGTTTTTT. The chain links TRBV15 to TRBJ2-2; 8 positions agree with TRBD1. The trim removed 0 bases at V and 6 bases at J, leaving 0 bases unmatched. Germline assignment: CDR1 LNHNV and CDR2 YYDKDF (reference sequence). CDR3 size: 14 residues.

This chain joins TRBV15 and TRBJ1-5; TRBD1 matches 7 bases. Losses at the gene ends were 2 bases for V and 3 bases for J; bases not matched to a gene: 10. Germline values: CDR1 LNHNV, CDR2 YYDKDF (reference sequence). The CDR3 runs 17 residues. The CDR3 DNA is TGTGCCACCAGCAGAACCTCGGGACAGCTCTCCAATCAGCCCCAGCATTTT. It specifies CATSRTSGQLSNQPQHF. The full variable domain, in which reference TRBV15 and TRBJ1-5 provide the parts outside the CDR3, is DAMVIQNPRYQVTQFGKPVTLSCSQTLNHNVMYWYQQKSSQAPKLLFHYYDKDFNNEADTPDNFQSRRPNTSFCFLDIRSPGLGDTAMYLCATSRTSGQLSNQPQHFGDGTRLSIL.

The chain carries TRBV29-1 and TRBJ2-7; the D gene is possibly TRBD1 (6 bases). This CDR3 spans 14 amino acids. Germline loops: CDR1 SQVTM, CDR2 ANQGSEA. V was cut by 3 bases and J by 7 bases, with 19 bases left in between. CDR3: CSVDVAGVSGEQYF. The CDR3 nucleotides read TGCAGCGTTGATGTCGCAGGGGTTTCGGGGGAGCAGTACTTC.

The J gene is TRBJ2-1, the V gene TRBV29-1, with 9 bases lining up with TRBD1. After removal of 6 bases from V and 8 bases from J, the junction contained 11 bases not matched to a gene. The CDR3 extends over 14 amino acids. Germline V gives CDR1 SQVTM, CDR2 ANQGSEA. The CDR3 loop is CSVTGQGSRDEQFF. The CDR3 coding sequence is TGCAGCGTAACCGGACAGGGGTCAAGGGATGAGCAGTTCTTC.

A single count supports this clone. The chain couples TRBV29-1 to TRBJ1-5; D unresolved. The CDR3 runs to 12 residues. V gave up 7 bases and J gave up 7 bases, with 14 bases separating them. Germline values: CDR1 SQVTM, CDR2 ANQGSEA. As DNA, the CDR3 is TGCAGCGCGCGGGGAGTTGGACAGCCCCAGCATTTT. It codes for CSARGVGQPQHF.

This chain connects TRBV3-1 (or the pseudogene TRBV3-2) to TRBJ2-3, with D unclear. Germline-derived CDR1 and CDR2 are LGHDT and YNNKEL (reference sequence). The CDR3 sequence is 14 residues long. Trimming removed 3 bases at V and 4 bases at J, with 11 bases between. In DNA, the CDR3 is TGTGCCAGCAGCCATCTGACACACTCAGATACGCAGTATTTT. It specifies CASSHLTHSDTQYF.

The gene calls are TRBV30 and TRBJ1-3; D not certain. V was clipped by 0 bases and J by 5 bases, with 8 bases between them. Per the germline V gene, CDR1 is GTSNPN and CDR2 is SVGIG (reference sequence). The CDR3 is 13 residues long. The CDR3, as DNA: TGTGCCTGGAGTGTACTCACCAGAAACACCATATATTTT. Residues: CAWSVLTRNTIYF. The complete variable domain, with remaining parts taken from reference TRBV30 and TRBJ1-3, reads SQTIHQWPATLVQPVGSPLSLECTVEGTSNPNLYWYRQAAGRGLQLLFYSVGIGQISSEVPQNLSASRPQDRQFILSSKKLLLSDSGFYLCAWSVLTRNTIYFGEGSWLTVV.

Here the CDR3 DNA reads TGTGCCAGCAGCTTTGGTTCGGGGAGCTCCTACAATGAGCAGTTCTTC. Translated, it gives CASSFGSGSSYNEQFF. This chain connects TRBV7-3 to TRBJ2-1, with a possible D match to TRBD2 (5 bases). The germline V gene has CDR1 SGHTA and CDR2 FQGTGA. The CDR3 is made up of 16 amino acids. Trimming removed 3 bases from V and 0 bases from J, with 12 bases in between.

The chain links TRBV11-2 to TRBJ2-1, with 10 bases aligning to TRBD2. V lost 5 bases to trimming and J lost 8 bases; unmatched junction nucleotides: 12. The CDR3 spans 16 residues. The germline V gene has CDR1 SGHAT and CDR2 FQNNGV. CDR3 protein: CASSRVLAGRGYEQFF. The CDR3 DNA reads TGTGCCAGCAGCCGAGTACTAGCGGGGAGGGGCTATGAGCAGTTCTTC.

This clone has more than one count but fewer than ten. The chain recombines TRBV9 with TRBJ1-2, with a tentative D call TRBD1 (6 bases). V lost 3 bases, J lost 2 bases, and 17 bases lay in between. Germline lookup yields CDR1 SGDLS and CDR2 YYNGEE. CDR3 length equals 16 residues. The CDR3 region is CASSAHSGGTNYGYTF. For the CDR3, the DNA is TGTGCCAGCAGCGCGCACAGCGGGGGCACAAACTATGGCTACACCTTC.

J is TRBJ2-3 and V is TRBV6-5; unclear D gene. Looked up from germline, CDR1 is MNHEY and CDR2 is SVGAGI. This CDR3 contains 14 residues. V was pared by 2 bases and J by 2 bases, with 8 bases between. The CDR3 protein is CASSYTILTDTQYF. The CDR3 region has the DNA TGTGCCAGCAGTTACACAATTCTCACAGATACGCAGTATTTT.

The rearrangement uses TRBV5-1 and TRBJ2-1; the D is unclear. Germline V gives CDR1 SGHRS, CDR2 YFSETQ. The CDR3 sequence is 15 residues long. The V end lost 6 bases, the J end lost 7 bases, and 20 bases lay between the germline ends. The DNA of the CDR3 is TGCGCCAGCACGGCAAGCGAGGTATGGAGAAATGAGCAGTTCTTC. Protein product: CASTASEVWRNEQFF.

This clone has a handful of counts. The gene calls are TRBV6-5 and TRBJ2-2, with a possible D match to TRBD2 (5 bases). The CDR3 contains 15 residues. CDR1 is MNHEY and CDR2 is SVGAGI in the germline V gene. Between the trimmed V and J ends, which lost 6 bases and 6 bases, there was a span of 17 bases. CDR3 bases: TGTGCCAGCAGCCCCCAGAGGAGGTCGGCCGGGGAGCTGTTTTTT. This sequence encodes CASSPQRRSAGELFF.

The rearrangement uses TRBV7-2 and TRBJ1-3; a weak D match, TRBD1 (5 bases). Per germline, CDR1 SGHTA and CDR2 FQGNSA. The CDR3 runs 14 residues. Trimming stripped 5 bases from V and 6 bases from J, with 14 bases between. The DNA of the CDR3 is TGTGCCAGCAGCCCCGAAGGGGCGGTAAACACCATATATTTT. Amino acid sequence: CASSPEGAVNTIYF.

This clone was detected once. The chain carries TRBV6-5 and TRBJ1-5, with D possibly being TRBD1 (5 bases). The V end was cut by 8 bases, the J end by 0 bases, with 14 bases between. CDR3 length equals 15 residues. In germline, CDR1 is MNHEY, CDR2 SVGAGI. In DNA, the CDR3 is TGTGCCAGCTATGGAGACAGAATTAGCAATCAGCCCCAGCATTTT. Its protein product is CASYGDRISNQPQHF.

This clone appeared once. CDR3 sequence reads: CSVGWESYNEQFF. CDR3 coding DNA: TGCAGCGTTGGCTGGGAGAGCTACAATGAGCAGTTCTTC. The V and J genes are TRBV29-1 and TRBJ2-1, with D perhaps TRBD2 (5 bases). V was pared by 4 bases and J by 3 bases, with 10 bases between. Germline-derived CDR1 and CDR2 are SQVTM and ANQGSEA. CDR3 length equals 13 residues.

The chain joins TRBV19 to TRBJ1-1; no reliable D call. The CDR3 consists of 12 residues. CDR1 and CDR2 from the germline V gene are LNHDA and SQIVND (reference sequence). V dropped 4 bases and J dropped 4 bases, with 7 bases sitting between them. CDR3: CASSTGFTEAFF. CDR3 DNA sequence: TGTGCCAGTAGTACAGGTTTCACTGAAGCTTTCTTT.

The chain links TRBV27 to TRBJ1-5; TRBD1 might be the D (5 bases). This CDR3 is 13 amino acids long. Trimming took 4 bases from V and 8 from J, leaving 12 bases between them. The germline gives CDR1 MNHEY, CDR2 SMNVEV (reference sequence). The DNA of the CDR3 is TGTGCCAGCAGTTACTCAGGGAAAAAGCCCCAGCATTTT. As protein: CASSYSGKKPQHF.

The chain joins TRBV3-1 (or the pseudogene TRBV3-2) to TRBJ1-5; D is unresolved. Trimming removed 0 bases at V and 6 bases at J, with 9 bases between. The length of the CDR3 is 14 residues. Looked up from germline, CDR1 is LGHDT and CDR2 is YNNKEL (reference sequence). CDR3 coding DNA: TGTGCCAGCAGCCAAGATCTTGCCGGTCAGCCCCAGCATTTT. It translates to CASSQDLAGQPQHF.

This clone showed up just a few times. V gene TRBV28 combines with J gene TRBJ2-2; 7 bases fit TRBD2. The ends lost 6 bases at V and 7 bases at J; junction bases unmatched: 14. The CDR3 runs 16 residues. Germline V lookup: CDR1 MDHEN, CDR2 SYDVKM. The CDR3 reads CASSPRGREKSGELFF. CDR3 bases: TGTGCCAGCAGCCCCCGCGGGCGGGAGAAGAGCGGGGAGCTGTTTTTT.

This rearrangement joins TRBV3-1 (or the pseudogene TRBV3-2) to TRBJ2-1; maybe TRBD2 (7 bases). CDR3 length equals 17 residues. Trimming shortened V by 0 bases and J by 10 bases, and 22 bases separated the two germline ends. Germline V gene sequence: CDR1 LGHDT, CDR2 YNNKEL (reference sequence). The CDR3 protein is CASSQDLVSGGLGEQFF. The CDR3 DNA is TGTGCCAGCAGCCAAGATCTGGTATCGGGGGGCCTAGGCGAGCAGTTCTTC.

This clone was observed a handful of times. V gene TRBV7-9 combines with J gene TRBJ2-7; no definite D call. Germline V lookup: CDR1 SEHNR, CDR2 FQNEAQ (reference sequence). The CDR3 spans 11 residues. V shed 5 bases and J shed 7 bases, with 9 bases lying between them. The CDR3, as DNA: TGTGCCAGCAGCCCTGTCGGGGAGCAGTACTTC. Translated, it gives CASSPVGEQYF.